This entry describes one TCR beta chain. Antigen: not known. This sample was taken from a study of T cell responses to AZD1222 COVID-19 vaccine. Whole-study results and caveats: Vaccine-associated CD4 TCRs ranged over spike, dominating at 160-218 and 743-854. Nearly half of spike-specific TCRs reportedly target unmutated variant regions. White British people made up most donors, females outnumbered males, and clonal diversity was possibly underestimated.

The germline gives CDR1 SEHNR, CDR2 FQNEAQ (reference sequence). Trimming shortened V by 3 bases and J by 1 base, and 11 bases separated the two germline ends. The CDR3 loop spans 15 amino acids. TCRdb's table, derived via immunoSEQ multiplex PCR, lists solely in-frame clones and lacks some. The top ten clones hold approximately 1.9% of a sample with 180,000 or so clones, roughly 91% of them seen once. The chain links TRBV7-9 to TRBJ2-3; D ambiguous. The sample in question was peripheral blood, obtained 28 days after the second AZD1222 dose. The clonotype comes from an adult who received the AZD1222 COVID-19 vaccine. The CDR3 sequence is CASSFPRSGTDTQYF. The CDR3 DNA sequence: TGTGCCAGCAGCTTCCCTCGATCGGGCACAGATACGCAGTATTTT.